Following are 12 T cell receptor beta chains from one sample sequenced in a study of low-dose radiotherapy and immunotherapy resistance in tumors. With TRAV- and TRBV-specific primers, first-strand cDNA was made, covering the alpha and beta chains. For amplifying TCRs, the PCR ran for 15 to 20 cycles with Phusion, which was used together with a constant-region primer and the adapter on the V primers. TCRdb re-called the reads with MiXCR, one entry per CDR3 protein. The data contain about 60,000 distinct CDR3 sequences, approximately 26% of them singletons. Time point meaning: before trial treatment. Source: PBMCs, taken before treatment. These receptors were taken from a male donor with prostate cancer.

This clonotype was detected ten times or more. The V and J genes are TRBV20-1 and TRBJ2-7; 7 bases are shared with TRBD1. Germline V gene lookup returns CDR1 DFQATT and CDR2 SNEGSKA (reference sequence). After removal of 0 bases from V and 2 bases from J, the junction contained 4 bases not matched to a gene. This CDR3 region has 14 residues. The CDR3 sequence is CSARDRDSPYEQYF. The CDR3 region has the DNA TGCAGTGCTAGAGACCGGGACAGCCCCTACGAGCAGTACTTC.

The chain joins TRBV3-1 to TRBJ2-1; 9 bases are shared with TRBD1. The CDR3 is 14 amino acids. The V gene end was trimmed by 1 base and the J gene end by 9 bases; junction bases not matched to a gene: 4. Germline-derived CDR1 and CDR2 are LGHDT and YNNKEL (reference sequence). The CDR3 is CASSQATGGGEQFF. CDR3 DNA sequence: TGTGCCAGCAGCCAAGCCACAGGGGGCGGTGAGCAGTTCTTC.

To note about this clonotype: The likely explanation is a read error, given a far larger clone one base away. The genes are TRBV27 and TRBJ2-7; 8 positions agree with TRBD2. The CDR3 runs to 15 residues. Germline V gives CDR1 MNHEY, CDR2 SMNVEV (reference sequence). The junction had 13 bases not matched to a gene; V was cut back by 11 bases and J by 1 base. CDR3 sequence reads: CACTLLSGSSYEQYF. The CDR3, as DNA: TGTGCCTGCACCCTCCTGAGCGGGAGTTCCTACGAGCAGTACTTC.

The chain recombines TRBV5-4 with TRBJ2-2, with D possibly TRBD2 on 6 matching bases. Germline V gene sequence: CDR1 SGHNT, CDR2 YYREEE (reference sequence). The CDR3 spans 15 residues. Deletions cut 5 bases from V and 6 bases from J, with 17 bases between. The CDR3 here is CASRDGVGSPGELFF. Here the CDR3 DNA reads TGTGCCAGCAGAGACGGTGTCGGGAGCCCCGGGGAGCTGTTTTTT.

The V call is TRBV3-1, the J call TRBJ2-1; D is perhaps TRBD2 (5 bases). Germline CDR1 and CDR2: LGHDT and YNNKEL (reference sequence). The CDR3 is made up of 14 amino acids. Trimming took 1 base from V and 7 from J, leaving 11 bases between them. The CDR3: CASSQGTLANEQFF. CDR3 DNA sequence: TGTGCCAGCAGCCAAGGGACGTTAGCGAATGAGCAGTTCTTC.

V is TRBV2 and J is TRBJ2-7; 7 bases are shared with TRBD1. The germline gives CDR1 SNHLY, CDR2 FYNNEI. The CDR3 loop spans 13 amino acids. After removal of 6 bases from V and 2 bases from J, the junction contained 4 bases not matched to a gene. The CDR3 loop is CASRVDRAYEQYF. In DNA form, the CDR3 reads TGTGCCAGCAGGGTCGACAGGGCCTACGAGCAGTACTTC.

A word on this clonotype: This sequence is one base from a far larger clone and is likely a read error. This chain joins TRBV7-2 and TRBJ2-1; D assignment may be TRBD1 or TRBD2 (6 bases each). CDR3 length: 14 residues. Trimming pared 5 bases from V and 10 bases from J, leaving 18 bases between. The germline gives CDR1 SGHTA, CDR2 FQGNSA. The CDR3 is CASSPVGGSYEQFF. The CDR3 region has the DNA TGTGCCAGCAGCCCCGTCGGGGGCTCCTACGAGCAGTTCTTC.

This clonotype was counted a single time. The chain carries TRBV20-1 and TRBJ2-5; D assignment may be TRBD1 or TRBD2 (5 bases each). From germline, CDR1 is DFQATT and CDR2 SNEGSKA (reference sequence). The CDR3 length is 13 residues. Trimming pared 7 bases from V and 3 bases from J, leaving 15 bases between. The CDR3 protein is CSGWGSGKETQYF. As DNA, the CDR3 is TGCAGTGGCTGGGGGAGCGGCAAAGAGACCCAGTACTTC.

This clonotype was seen ten or more times. J is TRBJ2-7 and V is TRBV28, with D hard to call. V was shortened by 4 bases and J by 0 bases, with 16 bases between the two germline ends. Germline V gene sequence: CDR1 MDHEN, CDR2 SYDVKM. The CDR3 sequence is 16 residues long. CDR3 in DNA: TGTGCCAGCAGTTCTTCCATGGGCAGATTCTCCTACGAGCAGTACTTC. It encodes CASSSSMGRFSYEQYF.

V gene TRBV6-6 combines with J gene TRBJ1-5; TRBD1 matches at 8 bases. The ends lost 0 bases at V and 5 bases at J; junction bases unmatched: 9. The germline CDR1 and CDR2 sequences are MNHNY and SVGAGI (reference sequence). This CDR3 is built from 17 residues. The chain's CDR3 is CASSYSPGQGQDQPQHF. As DNA, the CDR3 is TGTGCCAGCAGTTACTCTCCGGGGCAGGGACAGGATCAGCCCCAGCATTTT.

This clonotype was detected a few times. The CDR3 loop is CASSKRPIIGYNEQFF. The CDR3 DNA reads as TGTGCCAGCAGTAAACGACCCATAATCGGTTACAATGAGCAGTTCTTC. V and J are TRBV6-2 or TRBV6-3 and TRBJ2-1; D not resolved. The germline V and J ends were trimmed by 5 bases and 4 bases, with 18 bases remaining between them. Germline CDR1 and CDR2: MNHEY and SVGEGT. The CDR3 is 16 residues long.

The sample holds many counts of this clonotype. This chain links TRBV28 with TRBJ2-3, with D uncertain. Between the trimmed V and J ends, which lost 5 bases and 2 bases, there was a span of 5 bases. The CDR3 consists of 12 residues. Germline-derived CDR1 and CDR2 are MDHEN and SYDVKM. CDR3 DNA sequence: TGTGCCAGCAGTCTCCTCACAGATACGCAGTATTTT. It specifies CASSLLTDTQYF.